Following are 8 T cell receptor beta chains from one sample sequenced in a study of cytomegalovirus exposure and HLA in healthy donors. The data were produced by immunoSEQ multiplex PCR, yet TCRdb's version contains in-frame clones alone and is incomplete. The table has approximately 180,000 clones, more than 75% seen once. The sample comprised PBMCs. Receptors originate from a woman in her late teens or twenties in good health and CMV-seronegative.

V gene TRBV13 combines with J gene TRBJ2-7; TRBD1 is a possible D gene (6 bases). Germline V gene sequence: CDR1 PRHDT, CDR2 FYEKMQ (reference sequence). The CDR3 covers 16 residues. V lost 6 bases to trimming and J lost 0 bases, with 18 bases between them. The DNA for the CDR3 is TGTGCCAGCAGACGAACCGGGACACAGAGCTCCTACGAGCAGTACTTC. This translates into CASRRTGTQSSYEQYF.

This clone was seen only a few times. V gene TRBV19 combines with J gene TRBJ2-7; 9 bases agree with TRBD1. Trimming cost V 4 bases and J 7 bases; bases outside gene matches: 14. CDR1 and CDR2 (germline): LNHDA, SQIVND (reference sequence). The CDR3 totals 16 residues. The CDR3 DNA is TGTGCCAGTAGTAGTTCAGGGACAGGGCATAGTAGGGAGCAGTACTTC. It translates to CASSSSGTGHSREQYF.

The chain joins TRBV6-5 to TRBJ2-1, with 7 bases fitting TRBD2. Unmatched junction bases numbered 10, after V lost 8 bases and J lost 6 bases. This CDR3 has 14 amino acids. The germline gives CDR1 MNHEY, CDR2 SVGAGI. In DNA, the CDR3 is TGTGCCAGCTTAGGGCGGGAGTCCCTCAATGAGCAGTTCTTC. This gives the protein CASLGRESLNEQFF.

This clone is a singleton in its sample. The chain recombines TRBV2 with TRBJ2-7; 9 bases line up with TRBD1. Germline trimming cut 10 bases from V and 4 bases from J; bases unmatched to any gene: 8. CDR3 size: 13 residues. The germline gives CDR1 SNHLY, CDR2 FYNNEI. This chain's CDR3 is CATSGTGKYEQYF. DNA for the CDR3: TGTGCCACCTCCGGGACAGGGAAATACGAGCAGTACTTC. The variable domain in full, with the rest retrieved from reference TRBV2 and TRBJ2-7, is EPEVTQTPSHQVTQMGQEVILRCVPISNHLYFYWYRQILGQKVEFLVSFYNNEISEKSEIFDDQFSVERPDGSNFTLKIRSTKLEDSAMYFCATSGTGKYEQYFGPGTRLTVT.

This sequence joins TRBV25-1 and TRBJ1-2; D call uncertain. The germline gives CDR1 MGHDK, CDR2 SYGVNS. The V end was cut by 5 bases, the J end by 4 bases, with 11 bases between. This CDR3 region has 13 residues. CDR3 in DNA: TGTGCCAGCAGTTCTCCGAACAGCTATGGCTACACCTTC. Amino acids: CASSSPNSYGYTF.

The CDR3 here is CASSSRRDLRGRTEAFF. The CDR3 DNA follows: TGTGCCAGCAGCTCCAGGCGGGACCTCCGAGGGCGCACTGAAGCTTTCTTT. The chain uses TRBV5-6 and TRBJ1-1; the D gene is possibly TRBD1 (5 bases). V was pared by 3 bases and J by 4 bases, with 22 bases between. The CDR3 is made up of 17 amino acids. Germline assignment: CDR1 SGHDT and CDR2 YYEEEE.

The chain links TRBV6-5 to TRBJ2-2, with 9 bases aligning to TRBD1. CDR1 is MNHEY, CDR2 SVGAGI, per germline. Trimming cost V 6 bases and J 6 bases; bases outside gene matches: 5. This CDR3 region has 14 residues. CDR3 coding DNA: TGTGCCAGCAGGTTCACAGGGGGCCCCGGGGAGCTGTTTTTT. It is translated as CASRFTGGPGELFF.

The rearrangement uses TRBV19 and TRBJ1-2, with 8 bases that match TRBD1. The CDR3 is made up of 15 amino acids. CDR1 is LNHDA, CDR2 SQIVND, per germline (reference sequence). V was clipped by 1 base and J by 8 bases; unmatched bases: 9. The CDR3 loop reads CASSIGGTGGRGYTF. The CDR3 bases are TGTGCCAGTAGTATAGGAGGAACAGGGGGACGCGGCTACACCTTC. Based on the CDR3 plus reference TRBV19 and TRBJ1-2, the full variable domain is DGGITQSPKYLFRKEGQNVTLSCEQNLNHDAMYWYRQDPGQGLRLIYYSQIVNDFQKGDIAEGYSVSREKKESFPLTVTSAQKNPTAFYLCASSIGGTGGRGYTFGSGTRLTVV.